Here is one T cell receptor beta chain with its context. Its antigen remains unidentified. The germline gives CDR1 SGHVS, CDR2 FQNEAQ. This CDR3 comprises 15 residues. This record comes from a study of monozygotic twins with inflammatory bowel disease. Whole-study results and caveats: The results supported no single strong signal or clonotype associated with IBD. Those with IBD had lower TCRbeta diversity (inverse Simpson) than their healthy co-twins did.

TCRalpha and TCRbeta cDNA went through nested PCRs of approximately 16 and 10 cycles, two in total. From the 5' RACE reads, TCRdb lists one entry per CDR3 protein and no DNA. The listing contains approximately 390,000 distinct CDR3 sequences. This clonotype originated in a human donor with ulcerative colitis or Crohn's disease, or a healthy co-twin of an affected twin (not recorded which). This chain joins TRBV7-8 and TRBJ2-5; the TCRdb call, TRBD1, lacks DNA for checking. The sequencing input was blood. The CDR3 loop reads CASSTRPRLEETQYF.